Shown below are 28 T cell receptor beta chains from a single sample sequenced in a study of blood T cell repertoires in COVID-19. The assay was immunoSEQ multiplex PCR, and TCRdb's table has in-frame clones only and misses some. The repertoire holds approximately 210,000 clones, with 80% to 90% as singletons. Material: peripheral blood. The receptor source for this set is a woman aged 45-59 years with active or convalescent COVID-19.

This clone was found once. The rearrangement links TRBV2 to TRBJ1-5, with TRBD1 matching over 7 bases. The CDR3 length is 13 residues. The germline V gene encodes CDR1 SNHLY and CDR2 FYNNEI. The V segment lost 7 bases and the J segment 5 bases; nucleotides outside the gene matches: 5. The CDR3 spells CASTKDRDQPQHF. The CDR3 coding sequence is TGTGCCAGCACCAAAGACAGGGATCAGCCCCAGCATTTT.

This CDR3 is CASSLNRSSYNSPLHF. CDR3 DNA: TGTGCCAGCAGTTTGAACAGGAGCTCCTATAATTCACCCCTCCACTTT. The gene calls are TRBV27 and TRBJ1-6, with D maybe TRBD1 (5 bases). V lost 3 bases and J 0 bases, leaving 9 bases between the germline ends. Germline CDR1 and CDR2: MNHEY and SMNVEV (reference sequence). This CDR3 has 16 residues.

This clone is a singleton in its sample. The chain uses TRBV27 and TRBJ2-7; 8 positions match TRBD1. The CDR3 has 15 amino acids. The V segment lost 5 bases and the J segment 6 bases; nucleotides outside the gene matches: 12. Germline V CDR1 and CDR2: MNHEY, SMNVEV (reference sequence). In DNA form, the CDR3 reads TGTGCCAGCAGTGTCCACGGGGACAGGCAATCCGAGCAGTACTTC. Its translation: CASSVHGDRQSEQYF.

The chain uses TRBV5-1 and TRBJ1-2; 10 bases are a match to TRBD1. V lost 4 bases and J lost 5; bases outside the gene matches: 2. Germline CDR1 is SGHRS and CDR2 is YFSETQ. The length of the CDR3 is 13 residues. In DNA, the CDR3 is TGCGCCAGCAGCAGGACAGGGGGTTATGGCTACACCTTC. Encoded protein: CASSRTGGYGYTF.

The J gene is TRBJ2-7, the V gene TRBV28; possibly TRBD2 for D (6 bases). The V end lost 3 bases, the J end lost 12 bases, and 15 bases lay between the germline ends. The germline V gene encodes CDR1 MDHEN and CDR2 SYDVKM. This CDR3 has 12 amino acids. CDR3 region: CASSLIPGEWYF. For the CDR3, the DNA is TGTGCCAGCAGTTTGATCCCGGGGGAGTGGTACTTC.

The chain carries TRBV3-1 (or the pseudogene TRBV3-2) and TRBJ2-7; TRBD1 matches 7 bases. CDR1 is LGHDT, CDR2 YNNKEL, per germline (reference sequence). V dropped 0 bases and J dropped 0; count of bases not matched to a gene: 14. This CDR3 is 19 amino acids long. The DNA of the CDR3 is TGTGCCAGCAGCCAAGATCGACACGACAGGGCAACCCTCTCCTACGAGCAGTACGTC. It yields the protein CASSQDRHDRATLSYEQYV.

The CDR3 bases are TGTGCCAGCAGCTTAGGGGGGAGTGCAGATACGCAGTATTTT. Protein product: CASSLGGSADTQYF. The chain couples TRBV7-3 to TRBJ2-3; maybe TRBD2 (6 bases). CDR3 length: 14 amino acids. The V gene lost 2 bases and the J gene lost 4 bases, with 10 bases spanning the gap. CDR1 is SGHTA, CDR2 FQGTGA, per germline.

On this clone itself: The sample has other DNA sequences that encode this CDR3 too. The V gene is TRBV19, the J gene TRBJ1-2; 7 bases line up with TRBD1. Germline CDR1 and CDR2: LNHDA and SQIVND (reference sequence). This CDR3 has 15 amino acids. Trimming at V came to 6 bases and at J to 0 bases, leaving 7 bases not matched to a gene. This CDR3 is CASSDGGQSNYGYTF. In DNA, the CDR3 is TGTGCCAGTAGCGATGGGGGACAGTCTAACTATGGCTACACCTTC.

Regarding this clone: The sample has other DNA sequences that encode this CDR3 too. V usage is TRBV6-1 and J usage is TRBJ2-1; 9 nucleotides agree with TRBD2. Germline V lookup: CDR1 MNHNS, CDR2 SASEGT. This CDR3 comprises 17 residues. J lost 0 bases, V lost 4 bases, and 7 bases had no gene match. CDR3 in amino acids: CASSGLAGGSSYNEQFF. For the CDR3, the DNA is TGTGCCAGCAGTGGGCTCGCGGGGGGGAGCTCCTACAATGAGCAGTTCTTC.

The chain links TRBV5-1 to TRBJ2-1; D might be TRBD2 (6 bases). This CDR3 is built from 16 residues. V gave up 0 bases and J gave up 8 bases, with 18 bases separating them. Germline CDR1 is SGHRS and CDR2 is YFSETQ. CDR3 sequence (DNA): TGCGCCAGCAGCTTGGCGGCGGGGCGCGCTAAGGATGAGCAGTTCTTC. This translates into CASSLAAGRAKDEQFF.

The rearrangement links TRBV5-6 to TRBJ1-2, with D possibly TRBD1 on 5 matching bases. The V end was cut by 1 base, the J end by 2 bases, with 15 bases between. Looked up from germline, CDR1 is SGHDT and CDR2 is YYEEEE. This CDR3 spans 16 amino acids. CDR3 residues: CASSLRSAGRNYGYTF. In DNA form, the CDR3 reads TGTGCCAGCAGCTTGAGGAGTGCAGGGAGGAACTATGGCTACACCTTC.

The gene calls are TRBV6-1 and TRBJ1-5; tentative D call: TRBD1 (5 bases). This CDR3 has 17 amino acids. Per the germline V gene, CDR1 is MNHNS and CDR2 is SASEGT. V lost 4 bases and J lost 5, with 21 bases in between. The CDR3 sequence is CASSAGGIVKPYQPQHF. Written as DNA, the CDR3 is TGTGCCAGCAGTGCGGGGGGAATTGTTAAGCCTTATCAGCCCCAGCATTTT.

In its sample, this clone was seen once. This chain joins TRBV11-2 and TRBJ2-3; D might be TRBD2 (5 bases). V was trimmed by 5 bases and J by 2 bases, leaving 8 bases between them. This CDR3 contains 13 residues. CDR1 is SGHAT and CDR2 is FQNNGV in the germline V gene. This CDR3 is CASSREVTDTQYF. The CDR3 bases are TGTGCCAGCAGCCGGGAAGTCACAGATACGCAGTATTTT. Complete variable domain (other parts from reference TRBV11-2 and TRBJ2-3): EAGVAQSPRYKIIEKRQSVAFWCNPISGHATLYWYQQILGQGPKLLIQFQNNGVVDDSQLPKDRFSAERLKGVDSTLKIQPAKLEDSAVYLCASSREVTDTQYFGPGTRLTVL.

Points on this clone: The sample holds other DNA sequences that translate to the same CDR3. This chain links TRBV27 with TRBJ1-1; no clear D. CDR3 length: 13 amino acids. Germline lookup yields CDR1 MNHEY and CDR2 SMNVEV (reference sequence). V shed 0 bases and J shed 1 base, with 3 bases lying between them. The CDR3 DNA reads TGTGCCAGCAGTTTATCGAGGAACACTGAAGCTTTCTTT. Translation gives CASSLSRNTEAFF.

This clone was found a few times. This chain uses TRBV19 with TRBJ1-6; TRBD1 agrees at 7 bases. V was pared by 6 bases and J by 6 bases, with 5 bases of the junction left unmatched. The CDR3 totals 14 residues. Germline V gene lookup returns CDR1 LNHDA and CDR2 SQIVND (reference sequence). The CDR3 spells CASRFTGVNSPLHF. CDR3 bases: TGTGCCAGTAGGTTTACAGGGGTTAATTCACCCCTCCACTTT.

A single count supports this clone. The chain links TRBV14 to TRBJ1-1; 7 nucleotides match TRBD1. The V gene's germline CDR1 is SGHDN and CDR2 FVKESK. There are 16 residues in the CDR3. Trimming removed 4 bases from V and 1 base from J; junction bases left unmatched: 9. CDR3 loop: CASSPRRDRWNTEAFF. As DNA, the CDR3 is TGTGCCAGCAGCCCCCGACGGGACAGATGGAACACTGAAGCTTTCTTT.

The chain uses TRBV4-2 and TRBJ2-3, with D maybe TRBD1 (6 bases). From germline, CDR1 is LGHNA and CDR2 YNFKEQ. V shed 0 bases and J shed 0 bases, with 16 bases lying between them. This CDR3 spans 18 amino acids. The CDR3 is CASSQELRTDASTDTQYF. The CDR3 nucleotides read TGTGCCAGCAGCCAAGAACTCAGGACAGATGCTAGCACAGATACGCAGTATTTT.

The chain links TRBV6-5 to TRBJ2-7; D remains ambiguous. The CDR3 is 15 amino acids. Germline values: CDR1 MNHEY, CDR2 SVGAGI. V gave up 2 bases and J gave up 2 bases, with 13 bases separating them. The CDR3 protein is CASSYEPGATYEQYF. In DNA form, the CDR3 reads TGTGCCAGCAGTTACGAGCCCGGAGCGACCTACGAGCAGTACTTC.

The V and J genes are TRBV29-1 and TRBJ2-1; D ambiguous. This CDR3 region has 11 residues. Trimming took 5 bases from V and 2 from J, leaving 4 bases between them. The germline V gene encodes CDR1 SQVTM and CDR2 ANQGSEA. The CDR3: CSVWPYNEQFF. CDR3 coding DNA: TGCAGCGTTTGGCCCTACAATGAGCAGTTCTTC.

This clone showed up just once. The V and J genes are TRBV2 and TRBJ2-3, with 8 bases identical to TRBD2. Germline lookup yields CDR1 SNHLY and CDR2 FYNNEI. Unmatched junction bases numbered 6, after V lost 4 bases and J lost 3 bases. The CDR3 contains 15 residues. The CDR3 loop is CASSGLRGGTDTQYF. The CDR3, as DNA: TGTGCCAGCAGTGGCCTACGGGGGGGGACAGATACGCAGTATTTT.

There are a few counts of this clone. The V call is TRBV28, the J call TRBJ1-5; D ambiguous. This CDR3 has 14 amino acids. The ends were cut back, 3 bases at V and 8 bases at J, with 14 bases in the middle. Germline CDR1 MDHEN, CDR2 SYDVKM. The CDR3 region has the DNA TGTGCCAGCAGTTTTGGCAGGTCAACGGAGCCCCAGCATTTT. Translated: CASSFGRSTEPQHF.

This chain joins TRBV24-1 and TRBJ2-3; D is possibly TRBD2 (5 bases). Per germline, CDR1 KGHDR and CDR2 SFDVKD. Trimming removed 10 bases from V and 2 bases from J, with 12 bases in between. This CDR3 region has 13 residues. The CDR3 reads CATGSGSTDTQYF. The CDR3 region has the DNA TGTGCCACAGGCTCGGGGTCCACAGATACGCAGTATTTT.

This chain uses TRBV6-5 with TRBJ2-2, with TRBD2 as a possible D gene (6 bases). This CDR3 is 14 amino acids long. Trimming shortened V by 2 bases and J by 4 bases, and 8 bases separated the two germline ends. Germline V gives CDR1 MNHEY, CDR2 SVGAGI. As DNA, the CDR3 is TGTGCCAGCAGTTACGGCGGGGCCACCGGGGAGCTGTTTTTT. This codes for CASSYGGATGELFF.

This chain links TRBV27 with TRBJ1-1, with TRBD1 matching over 10 bases. Trimming at V came to 3 bases and at J to 1 base, leaving 14 bases not matched to a gene. The CDR3 spans 19 residues. Germline lookup yields CDR1 MNHEY and CDR2 SMNVEV (reference sequence). The CDR3 spells CASSLTAGQGRISNTEAFF. Written as DNA, the CDR3 is TGTGCCAGCAGTTTGACCGCGGGACAGGGGCGGATATCGAACACTGAAGCTTTCTTT.

This chain joins TRBV15 and TRBJ1-5; unclear D gene. The CDR3 spans 14 residues. V lost 0 bases and J 1 base, leaving 4 bases between the germline ends. Looked up from germline, CDR1 is LNHNV and CDR2 is YYDKDF (reference sequence). DNA for the CDR3: TGTGCCACCAGCAGAGACAGGAGCAATCAGCCCCAGCATTTT. Its translation is CATSRDRSNQPQHF.

V and J are TRBV5-1 and TRBJ2-2; TRBD2 matches 14 bases. V gave up 5 bases and J gave up 4 bases; unmatched junction bases: 4. Germline-derived CDR1 and CDR2 are SGHRS and YFSETQ. The CDR3 has 16 residues. This chain's CDR3 is CASSRLAGGPTGELFF. The CDR3 nucleotides read TGCGCCAGCAGTCGACTAGCGGGAGGGCCCACCGGGGAGCTGTTTTTT.

The chain combines TRBV3-1 (or the pseudogene TRBV3-2) with TRBJ1-5; a possible D gene is TRBD1 (6 bases). V lost 5 bases, J lost 8 bases, and 19 bases lay in between. The CDR3 is made up of 15 amino acids. Germline V gives CDR1 LGHDT, CDR2 YNNKEL (reference sequence). The CDR3 coding sequence is TGTGCCAGCAGCTTCGGTGGACAGACTCAGAAGCCCCAGCATTTT. It translates to CASSFGGQTQKPQHF.

The genes are TRBV28 and TRBJ1-2; weak D call: TRBD1 (5 bases). The CDR3 spans 12 residues. Between the trimmed V and J ends, which lost 7 bases and 7 bases, there was a span of 13 bases. Germline-derived CDR1 and CDR2 are MDHEN and SYDVKM. The chain's CDR3 is CASTWGFLGYTF. The DNA of the CDR3 is TGTGCCAGCACGTGGGGCTTTCTTGGCTACACCTTC.